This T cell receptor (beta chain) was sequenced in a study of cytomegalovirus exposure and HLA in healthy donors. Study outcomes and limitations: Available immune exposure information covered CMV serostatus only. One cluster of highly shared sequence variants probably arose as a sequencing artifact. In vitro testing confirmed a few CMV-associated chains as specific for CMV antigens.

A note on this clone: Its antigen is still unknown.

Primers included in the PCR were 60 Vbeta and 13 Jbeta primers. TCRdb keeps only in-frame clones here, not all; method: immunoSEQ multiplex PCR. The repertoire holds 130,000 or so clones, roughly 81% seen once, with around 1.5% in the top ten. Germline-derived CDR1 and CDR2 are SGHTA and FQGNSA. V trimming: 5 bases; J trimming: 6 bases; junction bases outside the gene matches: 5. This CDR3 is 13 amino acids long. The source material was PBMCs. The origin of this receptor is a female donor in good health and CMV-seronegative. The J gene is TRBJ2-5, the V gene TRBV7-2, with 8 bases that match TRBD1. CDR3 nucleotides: TGTGCCAGCAGCCTGGACAGGGTTAAGACCCAGTACTTC. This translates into CASSLDRVKTQYF.